This TCR beta chain is drawn from a study of cytomegalovirus exposure and HLA in healthy donors. Germline-derived CDR1 and CDR2 are MNHNS and SASEGT. The V and J ends lost 7 bases and 6 bases respectively, with 18 bases between them. CDR3 length equals 14 residues. At sampling all donors were nominally healthy, likely with unrecorded immune exposures. In the PCR, 60 Vbeta and 13 Jbeta primers were used. Generated by immunoSEQ multiplex PCR, the TCRdb table keeps only in-frame clones and is missing some. In total, the table holds some 56,000 clones. The chain combines TRBV6-1 with TRBJ1-2; no reliable D call. Sequencing was done on a sample of PBMCs. The sequence was obtained from a woman in her 30s in good health and CMV-seropositive. This chain's CDR3 is CASNTPPEEDGYTF. The CDR3 DNA reads as TGTGCCAGCAATACCCCCCCCGAGGAGGATGGCTACACCTTC.